Below, 9 T cell receptor beta chains from the same sample are listed, as sequenced in a study of blood T cell repertoires in COVID-19. The data were produced by immunoSEQ multiplex PCR, yet TCRdb's version contains in-frame clones alone and is incomplete. The sample has approximately 200,000 clones; less than 90% are singletons. The source material was PBMCs or T cells enriched from blood (not recorded which). The receptor source for this set is a woman in her thirties who had been exposed to COVID-19.

A few counts support this clone. The chain recombines TRBV5-1 with TRBJ2-3; 7 bases are shared with TRBD1. The CDR3 loop spans 16 amino acids. J was trimmed by 0 bases and V by 4 bases; bases with no gene match: 8. Germline-derived CDR1 and CDR2 are SGHRS and YFSETQ. CDR3 sequence (DNA): TGCGCCAGCAGCCTACGACAGGGAACTAGCACAGATACGCAGTATTTT. Encoded protein: CASSLRQGTSTDTQYF.

This clone was seen only a few times. The chain joins TRBV27 to TRBJ1-5; 7 bases fit TRBD1. The length of the CDR3 is 15 residues. Unmatched junction bases numbered 2, after V lost 0 bases and J lost 3 bases. The V gene's germline CDR1 is MNHEY and CDR2 SMNVEV (reference sequence). The CDR3 is CASSLSGQHNQPQHF. As DNA, the CDR3 is TGTGCCAGCAGTTTATCGGGACAGCACAATCAGCCCCAGCATTTT.

This rearrangement joins TRBV24-1 to TRBJ1-5; TRBD1 aligns across 8 bases. Unmatched junction bases numbered 13, after V lost 3 bases and J lost 4 bases. The CDR3 has 18 amino acids. The germline gives CDR1 KGHDR, CDR2 SFDVKD. The CDR3 coding sequence is TGTGCCACCAGTGATGTAGACAGGGGCCCTCCCTTTAATCAGCCCCAGCATTTT. This sequence encodes CATSDVDRGPPFNQPQHF.

The gene calls are TRBV29-1 and TRBJ1-1, with TRBD1 matching 8 bases. The CDR3 is 12 amino acids. Per the germline V gene, CDR1 is SQVTM and CDR2 is ANQGSEA. The trim removed 6 bases at V and 3 bases at J, leaving 3 bases unmatched. The CDR3 DNA follows: TGCAGCGTCCAACAGGGGGACACTGAAGCTTTCTTT. Its protein is CSVQQGDTEAFF.

The chain uses TRBV23-1 and TRBJ1-1, with D unclear. TRBV23-1 is an ORF, and what it does is uncertain. This CDR3 contains 14 residues. V was clipped by 8 bases and J by 1 base, with 14 bases between them. The DNA of the CDR3 is TGCGCCAGCCGGAAAACGGGAGAGAACACTGAAGCTTTCTTT. This encodes CASRKTGENTEAFF.

There are a few counts of this clone. The CDR3 DNA follows: TGTGCCAGCCGCACAGCGCCTACCAGGGGATATAACTATGGCTACACCTTC. Its translation: CASRTAPTRGYNYGYTF. The chain joins TRBV2 to TRBJ1-2, with D possibly TRBD1 on 6 matching bases. Germline V lookup: CDR1 SNHLY, CDR2 FYNNEI. The CDR3 consists of 17 residues. The ends were cut back, 8 bases at V and 1 base at J, with 23 bases in the middle.

The rearrangement uses TRBV7-2 and TRBJ1-5, with D perhaps TRBD1 (6 bases). This CDR3 is 17 amino acids long. Germline CDR1 SGHTA, CDR2 FQGNSA. V lost 5 bases to trimming and J lost 0 bases, with 17 bases between them. This chain's CDR3 is CASSSRGGPLSNQPQHF. The CDR3 nucleotides are TGTGCCAGCAGCAGTCGGGGGGGGCCTCTTAGCAATCAGCCCCAGCATTTT.

This clone has a handful of counts. The J gene is TRBJ1-5, the V gene TRBV6-2 or TRBV6-3; 7 nucleotides match TRBD1. The CDR3 length is 15 residues. Germline CDR1 is MNHEY and CDR2 is SVGEGT. V lost 4 bases, J lost 8 bases, and 11 bases stayed unmatched. This CDR3 reads CASSSPGQGDKPQHF. The DNA for the CDR3 is TGTGCCAGCAGTTCGCCAGGGCAGGGGGATAAGCCCCAGCATTTT.

The chain is built from TRBV6-5 and TRBJ2-3; D is perhaps TRBD2 (5 bases). CDR1 is MNHEY, CDR2 SVGAGI, per germline. This CDR3 has 12 residues. Trimming took 6 bases from V and 6 from J, leaving 10 bases between them. CDR3 loop: CASRSGLDTQYF. CDR3 nucleotide sequence: TGTGCCAGCAGGTCGGGGTTGGATACGCAGTATTTT.